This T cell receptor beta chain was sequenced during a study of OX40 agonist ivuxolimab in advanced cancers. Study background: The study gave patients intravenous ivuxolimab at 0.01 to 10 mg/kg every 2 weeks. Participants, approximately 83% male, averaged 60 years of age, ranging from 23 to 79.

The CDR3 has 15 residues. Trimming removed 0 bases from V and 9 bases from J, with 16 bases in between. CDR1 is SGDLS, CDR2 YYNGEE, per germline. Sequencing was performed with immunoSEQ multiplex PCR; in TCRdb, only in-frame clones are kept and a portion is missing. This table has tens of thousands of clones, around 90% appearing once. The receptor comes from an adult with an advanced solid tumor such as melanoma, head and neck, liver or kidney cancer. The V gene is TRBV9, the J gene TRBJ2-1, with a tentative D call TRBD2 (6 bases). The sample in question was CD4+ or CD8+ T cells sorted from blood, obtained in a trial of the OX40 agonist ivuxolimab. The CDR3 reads CASSVDGGERGEQFF. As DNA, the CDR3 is TGTGCCAGCAGCGTAGATGGCGGGGAAAGGGGTGAGCAGTTCTTC.